This TCR beta chain stems from a study of blood T cell repertoires in COVID-19. Study context: T cells, B-cell-depleted T cells, or PBMCs supplied cDNA or gDNA.

Study processing details: Estimates of nucleated cell counts were drawn from the amplification of reference gene primers. Generated by immunoSEQ multiplex PCR, the TCRdb table keeps only in-frame clones and is missing some. D and trimming come from the DNA, and the V and J calls and clone size come from that table. The sample consists of about 190,000 clones, around 79% of them appearing once. Germline V lookup: CDR1 SGDLS, CDR2 YYNGEE. Trimming removed 2 bases from V and 6 bases from J, with 15 bases in between. The CDR3 totals 14 residues. The chain employs TRBV9 and TRBJ2-7; TRBD2 is a possible D gene (6 bases). The TCR sequence derives from a woman aged 50 to 60 with acute or convalescent COVID-19. Sequencing was performed on peripheral blood. DNA of the CDR3: TGTGCCAGCAGCGTGGCCTTTGAGGGAGGCGAGCAGTACTTC. The encoded protein is CASSVAFEGGEQYF.